This T cell receptor (beta chain) was recovered during a study of vaccination and CD4 T cells after COVID-19. The V and J ends lost 4 bases and 5 bases respectively, with 9 bases between them. This CDR3 contains 12 residues. Germline V gene lookup returns CDR1 SGHRS and CDR2 YFSETQ. An Oncomine TCR Beta short-read assay was used to sequence the DNA from cultured CD4+ T cells. In TCRdb, the PCR reads were re-called with MiXCR into one record per CDR3 protein. The data show 7,000 to 9,000 distinct CDR3 sequences, 61% seen once. Regarding this clonotype: Its antigen is unknown.

The treatment denotes: approximately nine-day PBMC culture with coronavirus spike peptide pools or control peptides (ViraFEST assay). The receptor was isolated from a human donor who had recovered from COVID-19. This rearrangement joins TRBV5-1 to TRBJ1-1; D possibly corresponds to TRBD1 (6 bases). Sequencing was carried out using CD4+ T cells from blood, cultured in vitro. CDR3 sequence reads: CASSLGQTEAFF. The CDR3 DNA sequence: TGCGCCAGCAGCCTAGGACAGACTGAAGCTTTCTTT.